This T cell receptor (beta chain) was identified in a study of shared clonotypes between healthy human individuals. A word on this clone: Other DNA sequences within the sample encode an identical CDR3.

The CDR3 extends over 15 amino acids. Germline lookup yields CDR1 MNHEY and CDR2 SVGAGI. The germline V and J ends were trimmed by 2 bases and 3 bases, with 12 bases remaining between them. The assay was carried out at the deep level. Assay: immunoSEQ multiplex PCR; the TCRdb copy retains only in-frame clones and omits some. Among millions of clones listed, 90% to 95% were seen once. The source material was naive CD4+ T cells sorted from blood. Subset described: CD45RA+ positively selected. The sequence came from a man aged 18-30 years in good health. The genes are TRBV6-5 and TRBJ2-3, with D perhaps matching TRBD2 (6 bases). The CDR3 sequence: CASSYGGTGTDTQYF. The CDR3, as DNA: TGTGCCAGCAGTTACGGGGGGACGGGGACAGATACGCAGTATTTT.